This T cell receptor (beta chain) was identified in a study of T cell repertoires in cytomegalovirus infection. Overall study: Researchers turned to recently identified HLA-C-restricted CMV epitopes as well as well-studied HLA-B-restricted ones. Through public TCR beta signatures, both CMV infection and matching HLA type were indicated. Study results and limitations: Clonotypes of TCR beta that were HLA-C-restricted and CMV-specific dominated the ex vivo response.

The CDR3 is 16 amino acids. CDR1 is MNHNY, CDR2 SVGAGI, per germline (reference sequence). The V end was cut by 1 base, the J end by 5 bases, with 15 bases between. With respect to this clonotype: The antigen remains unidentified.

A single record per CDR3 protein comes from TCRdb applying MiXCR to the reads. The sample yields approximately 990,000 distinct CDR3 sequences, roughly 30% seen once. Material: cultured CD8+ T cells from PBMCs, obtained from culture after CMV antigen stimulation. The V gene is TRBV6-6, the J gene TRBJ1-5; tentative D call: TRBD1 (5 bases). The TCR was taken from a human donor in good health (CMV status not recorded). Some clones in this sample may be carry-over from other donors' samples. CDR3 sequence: CASSYFEVGDHQPQHF. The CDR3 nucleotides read TGTGCCAGCAGTTACTTCGAGGTCGGGGACCATCAGCCCCAGCATTTT.